This TCR beta chain was recorded in a study of blood T cell repertoires in COVID-19. Looking at the study overall: COVID-19 samples, acute and convalescent, were from the United States, Italy and Spain. In each case, the material was cDNA or gDNA derived from T cells, B-cell-depleted T cells, or PBMCs.

Per the original methods: Amplification of reference gene primers provided the estimated nucleated cell counts. Using immunoSEQ multiplex PCR, the repertoire was profiled, and TCRdb retains in-frame clones only, with some absent. V, J and clone size are taken as reported in that table, and D and trimming were inferred from the DNA itself. The sample records roughly 300,000 clones, around 87% being singletons. The V and J ends lost 5 bases and 4 bases respectively, with 3 bases between them. The CDR3 has 10 residues. CDR1 MRHNA and CDR2 SNTAGT come from the germline V gene. This chain uses TRBV6-4 with TRBJ2-7; unclear D gene. Specimen: peripheral blood. The sequence came from a woman between 45 and 65 years old who had recovered from COVID-19. CDR3 sequence: CASSLYEQYF. The CDR3 bases are TGTGCCAGCAGTCTATACGAGCAGTACTTC.